Each of the 20 T cell receptor beta chains below was sequenced from the same sample in a study of breast tumors, draining lymph nodes, adjacent tissues. TCRdb processed the multiplex PCR reads anew with MiXCR; each CDR3 protein has one entry. The table has over 150,000 distinct CDR3 sequences, approximately 31% seen once. The lymph nodes were axillary draining lymph nodes from breast cancer patients. Sequencing was carried out using axillary lymph node tissue. These receptors were taken from a female donor with breast cancer. Some clones in this sample may be carry-over from other donors' samples.

At least ten counts were recorded for this clonotype. CDR3 in amino acids: CASSTSDRNYGYTF. CDR3 in DNA: TGTGCCAGCTCAACCTCGGACAGGAACTATGGCTACACCTTC. The chain is built from TRBV18 and TRBJ1-2, with 7 bases that match TRBD1. The CDR3 has 14 amino acids. Germline CDR1 is KGHSH and CDR2 is LQKENI. Trimming cost V 5 bases and J 2 bases; bases outside gene matches: 5. Variable domain in full (rest from reference TRBV18 and TRBJ1-2): NAGVMQNPRHLVRRRGQEARLRCSPMKGHSHVYWYRQLPEEGLKFMVYLQKENIIDESGMPKERFSAEFPKEGPSILRIQQVVRGDSAAYFCASSTSDRNYGYTFGSGTRLTVV.

J is TRBJ2-5 and V is TRBV19; TRBD2 aligns across 11 bases. Looked up from germline, CDR1 is LNHDA and CDR2 is SQIVND (reference sequence). With V trimmed by 3 bases and J by 5 bases, 5 bases remained unmatched. The CDR3 totals 15 residues. The CDR3 here is CASSIVTSGTETQYF. Written as DNA, the CDR3 is TGTGCCAGTAGTATTGTGACTAGCGGGACCGAGACCCAGTACTTC.

The V call is TRBV15, the J call TRBJ1-5; weak D call: TRBD1 (5 bases). The ends were cut back, 0 bases at V and 11 bases at J, with 11 bases in the middle. The CDR3 runs to 13 residues. Per the germline V gene, CDR1 is LNHNV and CDR2 is YYDKDF (reference sequence). CDR3 protein: CATSRDRGETQHF. The CDR3 nucleotides read TGTGCCACCAGCAGAGATAGGGGTGAGACCCAGCATTTT.

Many counts were recorded for this clonotype. V gene TRBV2 combines with J gene TRBJ2-5; 10 nucleotides align to TRBD2. CDR1 and CDR2 from the germline V gene are SNHLY and FYNNEI. The junction had 5 bases not matched to a gene; V was cut back by 2 bases and J by 5 bases. The CDR3 runs 15 residues. The CDR3, as DNA: TGTGCCAGCAGTGAACCTAGCGGGAGACACGAGACCCAGTACTTC. This gives the protein CASSEPSGRHETQYF.

This clonotype was counted only a few times. A much larger clone lies a single base off, so this may be a read error. The rearrangement uses TRBV20-1 and TRBJ1-3, with no clear D. The germline V gene encodes CDR1 DFQATT and CDR2 SNEGSKA (reference sequence). This CDR3 is built from 14 residues. Trimming left V 3 bases short and J 9 bases short, with 18 bases between. CDR3 sequence reads: CSASNGPHRSTIYF. The CDR3 bases are TGCAGTGCTAGCAATGGTCCTCATCGAAGCACCATATATTTT.

The table lists this clonotype with many counts. This sequence joins TRBV10-3 and TRBJ2-7; tentative D call: TRBD2 (6 bases). V was trimmed by 2 bases and J by 6 bases, leaving 8 bases between them. Germline V gives CDR1 ENHRY, CDR2 SYGVKD. CDR3 size: 12 residues. The CDR3 sequence: CAISEARGEQYF. Written as DNA, the CDR3 is TGTGCCATCAGTGAGGCGCGGGGCGAGCAGTACTTC.

This clonotype came up many times. The chain couples TRBV6-1 to TRBJ1-2; D might be TRBD1 (5 bases). The germline V and J ends were trimmed by 6 bases and 8 bases, with 16 bases remaining between them. The CDR3 runs 13 residues. Germline V gene sequence: CDR1 MNHNS, CDR2 SASEGT. As DNA, the CDR3 is TGTGCCAGCAGACCTTCGACAGTATTGGGCTACACCTTC. Protein: CASRPSTVLGYTF.

This clonotype was counted at least ten times. V usage is TRBV20-1 and J usage is TRBJ1-4; 7 bases line up with TRBD1. CDR1 and CDR2 from the germline V gene are DFQATT and SNEGSKA (reference sequence). The V gene end was trimmed by 0 bases and the J gene end by 8 bases; junction bases not matched to a gene: 3. The CDR3 runs to 13 residues. CDR3 nucleotides: TGCAGTGCTAGAGAACAGGGGCCGGAAAAACTGTTTTTT. Its translation is CSAREQGPEKLFF.

This clonotype has just a few counts. This chain connects TRBV28 to TRBJ1-3; D gene unclear. Germline-derived CDR1 and CDR2 are MDHEN and SYDVKM. The CDR3 sequence is 14 residues long. The ends were cut back, 1 base at V and 4 bases at J, with 8 bases in the middle. DNA for the CDR3: TGTGCCAGCAGTTTATTACAGACAGGAAACACCATATATTTT. Translating it yields CASSLLQTGNTIYF.

The CDR3 sequence is CASSIERGNQETQYF. The CDR3 nucleotides read TGTGCCAGCAGCATAGAGCGGGGTAACCAAGAGACCCAGTACTTC. V gene TRBV9 combines with J gene TRBJ2-5, with 7 bases aligning to TRBD2. Looked up from germline, CDR1 is SGDLS and CDR2 is YYNGEE. V shed 4 bases, J shed 0 bases, and the junction held 6 bases outside the gene matches. The CDR3 covers 15 residues. The full variable domain, its missing parts supplied by reference TRBV9 and TRBJ2-5, is DSGVTQTPKHLITATGQRVTLRCSPRSGDLSVYWYQQSLDQGLQFLIQYYNGEERAKGNILERFSAQQFPDLHSELNLSSLELGDSALYFCASSIERGNQETQYFGPGTRLLVL.

For the CDR3, the DNA is TGTGCCAGCAGTCAGTGCGGGACTAGTAAGCAGTATTTT. Translated: CASSQCGTSKQYF. This chain connects TRBV6-2 or TRBV6-3 to TRBJ2-3; 8 nucleotides align to TRBD2. The CDR3 has 13 residues. V gave up 5 bases and J gave up 11 bases; unmatched junction bases: 9. The germline V gene encodes CDR1 MNHEY and CDR2 SVGEGT.

This clonotype was seen only a few times. This chain joins TRBV3-2 and TRBJ1-4; TRBD1 reflects the table's D call only, with no check against the DNA. TRBV3-2 is annotated as a pseudogene. The CDR3 is 16 residues long. The CDR3 region is CASSQETGTGHEKLFF. DNA of the CDR3: TGTGCCAGCAGCCAAGAGACCGGGACAGGGCATGAAAAACTGTTTTTT.

In its sample, this clonotype was seen a few times. The chain combines TRBV30 with TRBJ1-4; D is unresolved. Germline assignment: CDR1 GTSNPN and CDR2 SVGIG (reference sequence). Trimming cost V 4 bases and J 7 bases, with 7 bases left between them. The CDR3 loop spans 11 amino acids. The CDR3 region has the DNA TGTGCCTGGACCCGAGGTGAAAAACTGTTTTTT. Its protein product is CAWTRGEKLFF.

J is TRBJ2-3 and V is TRBV28; D is unresolved. The ends were cut back, 6 bases at V and 2 bases at J, with 15 bases in the middle. CDR1 MDHEN and CDR2 SYDVKM come from the germline V gene. This CDR3 region has 15 residues. CDR3 bases: TGTGCCAGCAGCCCGGGTTTTGGCCTCACAGATACGCAGTATTTT. Amino acid sequence: CASSPGFGLTDTQYF.

This clonotype was picked up many times. The V call is TRBV7-3, the J call TRBJ2-1, with 9 bases aligning to TRBD2. Trimming took 2 bases from V and 6 from J; bases not matched to a gene: 2. The CDR3 spans 14 residues. Germline V gene data show CDR1 as SGHTA and CDR2 as FQGTGA. The DNA for the CDR3 is TGTGCCAGCAGCTTAGCGGGGGGGATCAATGAGCAGTTCTTC. This translates into CASSLAGGINEQFF.

This clonotype came up many times. J is TRBJ1-3 and V is TRBV10-3; perhaps TRBD1 as D (5 bases). The CDR3 covers 16 residues. The V and J ends lost 3 bases and 0 bases respectively, with 12 bases between them. Germline CDR1 is ENHRY and CDR2 is SYGVKD. The CDR3 sequence is CAISERQFSSGNTIYF. CDR3 coding DNA: TGTGCCATCAGTGAAAGACAGTTCAGCTCTGGAAACACCATATATTTT.

The CDR3 protein is CASSAGTGNQPQHF. CDR3 DNA sequence: TGTGCCAGTAGTGCAGGGACAGGGAATCAGCCCCAGCATTTT. V and J are TRBV19 and TRBJ1-5, with 9 positions matching TRBD1. Looked up from germline, CDR1 is LNHDA and CDR2 is SQIVND (reference sequence). The CDR3 is made up of 14 amino acids. The junction had 3 bases not matched to a gene; V was cut back by 5 bases and J by 4 bases.

The chain carries TRBV2 and TRBJ1-6; possibly TRBD1 for D (6 bases). The CDR3 length is 14 residues. V was trimmed by 7 bases and J by 4 bases, leaving 11 bases between them. The germline V gene encodes CDR1 SNHLY and CDR2 FYNNEI. The CDR3: CASTRTVYNSPLHF. In nucleotides, the CDR3 is TGTGCCAGCACCCGGACAGTTTATAATTCACCCCTCCACTTT.

Concerning this clonotype: A much larger clone is a single base away; this may be a read error. The gene calls are TRBV12-3 or TRBV12-4 and TRBJ2-1; D might be TRBD1 (6 bases). The CDR3 covers 15 residues. Trimming cost V 3 bases and J 10 bases, with 19 bases left between them. CDR3 residues: CASSFANNGGHEQFF. The DNA of the CDR3 is TGTGCCAGCAGTTTCGCCAACAATGGGGGCCACGAGCAGTTCTTC.

The rearrangement joins TRBV18 to TRBJ2-1, with a weak D call TRBD2 (6 bases). The germline V and J ends were trimmed by 1 base and 7 bases, with 14 bases remaining between them. Germline-derived CDR1 and CDR2 are KGHSH and LQKENI. The CDR3 is 15 amino acids. CDR3 residues: CASSPLRGAGNEQFF. CDR3 nucleotide sequence: TGTGCCAGCTCACCACTCCGCGGGGCGGGTAATGAGCAGTTCTTC.